The clone carrying this TCR beta chain was seen only once. In the authors' workflow: Amplification of reference gene primers was used by the study to estimate nucleated cell counts. Sequencing was performed with immunoSEQ multiplex PCR; in TCRdb, only in-frame clones are kept and a portion is missing. The V and J calls and clone size are taken from that table; D and trimming were inferred from the DNA. The data hold roughly 150,000 clones, with around 75% observed a single time. The sample comes from a study of blood T cell repertoires in COVID-19. Study context: Samples representing acute and convalescent COVID-19 were sourced from the United States, Italy and Spain. Sample material is recorded as cDNA or gDNA derived from T cells, B-cell-depleted T cells, or PBMCs.

This CDR3 contains 11 residues. Germline CDR1 and CDR2: DFQATT and SNEGSKA (reference sequence). The V gene end was trimmed by 3 bases and the J gene end by 8 bases; junction bases not matched to a gene: 3. The sequence was obtained from a woman aged 80 or older with acute or convalescent COVID-19. This rearrangement joins TRBV20-1 to TRBJ1-1; 7 bases fit TRBD1. Sequenced input: peripheral blood. The CDR3 sequence: CSASKDREAFF. CDR3 bases: TGCAGTGCTAGTAAGGACAGGGAAGCTTTCTTT.